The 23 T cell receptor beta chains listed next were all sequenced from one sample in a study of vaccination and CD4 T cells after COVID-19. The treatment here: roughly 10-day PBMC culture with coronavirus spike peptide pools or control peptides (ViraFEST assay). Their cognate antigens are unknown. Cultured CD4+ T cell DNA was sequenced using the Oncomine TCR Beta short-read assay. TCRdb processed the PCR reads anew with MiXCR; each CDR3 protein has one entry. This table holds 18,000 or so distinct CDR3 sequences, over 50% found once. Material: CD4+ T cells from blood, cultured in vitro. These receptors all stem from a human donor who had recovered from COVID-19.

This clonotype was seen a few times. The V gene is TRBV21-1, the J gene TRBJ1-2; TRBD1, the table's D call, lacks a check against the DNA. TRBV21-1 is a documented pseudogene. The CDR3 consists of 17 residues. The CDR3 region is CASSTGSSSTGSYGYTF. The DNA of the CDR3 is TGTGCCAGCAGCACAGGCAGCTCCTCGACAGGGTCGTATGGCTACACCTTC.

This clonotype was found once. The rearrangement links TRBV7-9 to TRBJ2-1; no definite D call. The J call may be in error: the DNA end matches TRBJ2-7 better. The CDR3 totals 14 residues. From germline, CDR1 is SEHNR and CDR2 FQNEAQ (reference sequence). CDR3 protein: CASSLRSNSYEQYF. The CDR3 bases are TGTGCCAGCAGCTTAAGGAGCAACTCCTACGAGCAGTACTTC.

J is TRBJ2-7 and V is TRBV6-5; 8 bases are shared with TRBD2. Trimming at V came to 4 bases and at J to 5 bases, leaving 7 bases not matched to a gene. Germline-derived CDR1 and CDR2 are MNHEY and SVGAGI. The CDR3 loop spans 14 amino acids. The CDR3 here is CASSFLAGTNEQYF. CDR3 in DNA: TGTGCCAGCAGTTTCCTAGCGGGTACGAACGAGCAGTACTTC.

The CDR3 DNA sequence: TGCAGTGCTAGCTCACTACAGGGTAAAAATGAGCAGTTCTTC. Its translation: CSASSLQGKNEQFF. This sequence joins TRBV20-1 and TRBJ2-1; D might be TRBD1 (6 bases). The CDR3 spans 14 residues. Germline V gives CDR1 DFQATT, CDR2 SNEGSKA (reference sequence). V lost 3 bases and J lost 7, with 16 bases in between.

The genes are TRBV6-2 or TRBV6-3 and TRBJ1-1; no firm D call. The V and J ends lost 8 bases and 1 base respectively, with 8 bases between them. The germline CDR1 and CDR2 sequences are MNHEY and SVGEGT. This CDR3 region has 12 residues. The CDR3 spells CASRTPNTEAFF. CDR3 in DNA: TGTGCCAGCCGGACGCCGAACACTGAAGCTTTCTTT.

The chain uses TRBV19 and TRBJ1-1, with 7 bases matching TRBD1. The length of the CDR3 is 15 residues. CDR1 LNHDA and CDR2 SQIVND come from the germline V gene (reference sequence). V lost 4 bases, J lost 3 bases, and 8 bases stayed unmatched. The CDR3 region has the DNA TGTGCCAGTAGTACCTACCAGGGGGGGGACACTGAAGCTTTCTTT. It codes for CASSTYQGGDTEAFF.

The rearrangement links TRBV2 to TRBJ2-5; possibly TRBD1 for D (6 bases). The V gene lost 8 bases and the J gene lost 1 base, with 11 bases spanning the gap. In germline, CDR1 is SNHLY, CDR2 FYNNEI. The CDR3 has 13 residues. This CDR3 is CASRGQVQETQYF. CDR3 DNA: TGTGCCAGCCGGGGACAAGTCCAAGAGACCCAGTACTTC.

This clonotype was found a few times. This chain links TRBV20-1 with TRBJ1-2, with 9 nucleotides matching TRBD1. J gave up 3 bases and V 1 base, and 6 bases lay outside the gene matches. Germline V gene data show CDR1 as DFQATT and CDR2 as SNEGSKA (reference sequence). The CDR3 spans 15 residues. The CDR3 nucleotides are TGCAGTGCTAGAGGAACAGGGGGCGCCTACTATGGCTACACCTTC. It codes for CSARGTGGAYYGYTF.

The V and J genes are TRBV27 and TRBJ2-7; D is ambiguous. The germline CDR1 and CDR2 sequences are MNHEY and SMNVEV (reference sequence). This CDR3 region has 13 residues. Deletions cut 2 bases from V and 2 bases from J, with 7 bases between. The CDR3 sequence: CASSLRGTYEQYF. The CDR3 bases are TGTGCCAGCAGTTTACGCGGAACCTACGAGCAGTACTTC.

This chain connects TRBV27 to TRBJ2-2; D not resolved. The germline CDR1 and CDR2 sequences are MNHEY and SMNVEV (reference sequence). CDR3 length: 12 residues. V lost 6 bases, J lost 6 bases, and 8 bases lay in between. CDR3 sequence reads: CASRDNAGELFF. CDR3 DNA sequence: TGTGCCAGCAGAGACAACGCCGGGGAGCTGTTTTTT.

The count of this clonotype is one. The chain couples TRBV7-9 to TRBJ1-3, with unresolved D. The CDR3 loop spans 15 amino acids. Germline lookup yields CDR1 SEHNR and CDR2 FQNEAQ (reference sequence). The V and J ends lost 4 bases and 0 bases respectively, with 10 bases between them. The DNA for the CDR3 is TGTGCCAGCAGCTGGTCGGTGGGCTCTGGAAACACCATATATTTT. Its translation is CASSWSVGSGNTIYF.

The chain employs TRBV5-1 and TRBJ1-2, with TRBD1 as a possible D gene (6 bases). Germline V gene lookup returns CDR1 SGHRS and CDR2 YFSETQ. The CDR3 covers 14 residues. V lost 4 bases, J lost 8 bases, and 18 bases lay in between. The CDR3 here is CASSDQGLGDGYTF. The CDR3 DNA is TGCGCCAGCAGCGACCAGGGGTTGGGGGACGGCTACACCTTC.

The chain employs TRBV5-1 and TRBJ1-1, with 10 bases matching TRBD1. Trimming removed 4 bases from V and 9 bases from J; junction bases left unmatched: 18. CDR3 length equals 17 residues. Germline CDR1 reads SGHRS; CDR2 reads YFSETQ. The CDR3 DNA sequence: TGCGCCAGCAGCGTCGGTCAGATAGGGACAGGGGCCGCCCAAGCTTTCTTT. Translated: CASSVGQIGTGAAQAFF.

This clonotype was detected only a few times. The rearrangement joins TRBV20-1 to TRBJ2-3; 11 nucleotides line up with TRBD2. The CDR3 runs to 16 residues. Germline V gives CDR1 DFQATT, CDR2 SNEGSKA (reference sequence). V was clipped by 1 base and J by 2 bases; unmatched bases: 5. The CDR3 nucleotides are TGCAGTGCTAGAGGACTAGCGGGGAATCCCACAGATACGCAGTATTTT. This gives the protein CSARGLAGNPTDTQYF.

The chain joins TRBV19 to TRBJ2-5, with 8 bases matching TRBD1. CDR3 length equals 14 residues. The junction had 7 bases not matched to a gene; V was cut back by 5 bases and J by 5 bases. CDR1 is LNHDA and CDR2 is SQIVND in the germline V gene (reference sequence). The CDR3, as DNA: TGTGCCAGTAGTGTCCAGGGGGCGGGGGAGACCCAGTACTTC. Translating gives CASSVQGAGETQYF.

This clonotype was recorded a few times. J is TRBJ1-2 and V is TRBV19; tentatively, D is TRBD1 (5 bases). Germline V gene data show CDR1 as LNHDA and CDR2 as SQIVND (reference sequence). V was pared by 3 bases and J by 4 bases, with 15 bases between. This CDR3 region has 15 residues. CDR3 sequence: CASSIWTKPSYGYTF. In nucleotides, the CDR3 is TGTGCCAGTAGTATTTGGACAAAGCCCTCCTATGGCTACACCTTC. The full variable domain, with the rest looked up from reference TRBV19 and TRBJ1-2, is DGGITQSPKYLFRKEGQNVTLSCEQNLNHDAMYWYRQDPGQGLRLIYYSQIVNDFQKGDIAEGYSVSREKKESFPLTVTSAQKNPTAFYLCASSIWTKPSYGYTFGSGTRLTVV.

The CDR3 loop reads CASSLWPSGYRAYNEQFF. In nucleotides, the CDR3 is TGTGCCAGCAGTTTATGGCCATCAGGGTATAGGGCCTACAATGAGCAGTTCTTC. The J gene is TRBJ2-1, the V gene TRBV27; D is possibly TRBD1 (5 bases). Germline-derived CDR1 and CDR2 are MNHEY and SMNVEV (reference sequence). V lost 1 base and J 2 bases, leaving 18 bases between the germline ends. The length of the CDR3 is 18 residues.

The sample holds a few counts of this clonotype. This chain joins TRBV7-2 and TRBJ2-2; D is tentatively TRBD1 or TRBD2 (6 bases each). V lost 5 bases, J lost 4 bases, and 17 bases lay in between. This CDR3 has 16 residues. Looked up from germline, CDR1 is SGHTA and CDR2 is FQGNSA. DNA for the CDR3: TGTGCCAGCAGCCCCCGAAGGGGGAGGACCACCGGGGAGCTGTTTTTT. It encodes CASSPRRGRTTGELFF.

CDR3: CASSLRQGIGNTIYF. The CDR3 DNA reads as TGCGCCAGCAGCCTAAGACAGGGGATCGGAAACACCATATATTTT. The V gene is TRBV4-1, the J gene TRBJ1-3, with 8 bases identical to TRBD1. This CDR3 region has 15 residues. Germline CDR1 reads MGHRA; CDR2 reads YSYEKL. Germline trimming cut 4 bases from V and 4 bases from J; bases unmatched to any gene: 6.

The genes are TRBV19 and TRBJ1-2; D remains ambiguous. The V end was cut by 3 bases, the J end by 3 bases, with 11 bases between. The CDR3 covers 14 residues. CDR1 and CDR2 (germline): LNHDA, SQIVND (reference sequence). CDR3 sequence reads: CASSIVGLDYGYTF. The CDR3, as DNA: TGTGCCAGTAGTATTGTGGGGTTGGACTATGGCTACACCTTC.

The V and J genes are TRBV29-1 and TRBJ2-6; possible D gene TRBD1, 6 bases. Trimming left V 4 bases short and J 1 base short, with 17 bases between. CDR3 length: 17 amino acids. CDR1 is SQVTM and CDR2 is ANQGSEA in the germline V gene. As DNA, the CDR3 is TGCAGCGTTGTTAAGCAGGGGACCGAGTCTGGGGCCAACGTCCTGACTTTC. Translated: CSVVKQGTESGANVLTF.

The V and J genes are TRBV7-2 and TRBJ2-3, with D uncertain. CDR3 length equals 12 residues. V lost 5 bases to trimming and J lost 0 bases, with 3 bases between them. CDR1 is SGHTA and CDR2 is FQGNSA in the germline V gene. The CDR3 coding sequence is TGTGCCAGCAGCCCGAGCACAGATACGCAGTATTTT. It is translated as CASSPSTDTQYF.

CDR3 DNA: TGCAGTGCTAGCCCCAATCAGCCCCAGCATTTT. It translates to CSASPNQPQHF. The chain combines TRBV20-1 with TRBJ1-5; no firm D call. Germline CDR1 is DFQATT and CDR2 is SNEGSKA (reference sequence). V was cut by 3 bases and J by 3 bases, with 3 bases left in between. The CDR3 totals 11 residues.